A single sample gave rise to the 32 T cell receptor beta chains below, sequenced in a study of CD8+ T cells in alopecia areata. Treatment noted: oral pan-JAK inhibitor, 5-10 mg twice daily. Reverse transcribed after extraction, RNA yielded cDNA as the sequencing template. Produced via immunoSEQ multiplex PCR; TCRdb's table is partial and in-frame only. The sample consists of 170,000 or so clones, roughly 62% of them appearing once. The sequenced sample was CD8+ T cells sorted from blood, obtained at week 24, from a patient treated with tofacitinib. These receptors came from a human donor with alopecia areata.

CDR3 bases: TGTGCCAGCAGCTTAGCTAATTCACCCCTCCACTTT. It is translated as CASSLANSPLHF. The chain has TRBV7-9 and TRBJ1-6, with unresolved D. The germline CDR1 and CDR2 sequences are SEHNR and FQNEAQ (reference sequence). The V gene lost 0 bases and the J gene lost 6 bases, with 0 bases spanning the gap. The CDR3 is 12 amino acids.

This clone has more than one count but fewer than ten. V is TRBV2 and J is TRBJ1-2; D may be TRBD1 (6 bases). V lost 6 bases and J lost 4, with 18 bases in between. From germline, CDR1 is SNHLY and CDR2 FYNNEI. This CDR3 comprises 15 residues. The CDR3 nucleotides read TGTGCCAGCAGCGCCGACGAAGGGGGGACCTATGGCTACACCTTC. Translation: CASSADEGGTYGYTF. The whole variable domain, remainder taken from reference TRBV2 and TRBJ1-2, is EPEVTQTPSHQVTQMGQEVILRCVPISNHLYFYWYRQILGQKVEFLVSFYNNEISEKSEIFDDQFSVERPDGSNFTLKIRSTKLEDSAMYFCASSADEGGTYGYTFGSGTRLTVV.

This chain uses TRBV4-1 with TRBJ2-1; D is undetermined. The CDR3 length is 16 residues. V was trimmed by 0 bases and J by 0 bases, leaving 9 bases between them. In germline, CDR1 is MGHRA, CDR2 YSYEKL. The CDR3: CASSQESVASYNEQFF. In DNA, the CDR3 is TGCGCCAGCAGCCAAGAGTCGGTAGCCTCCTACAATGAGCAGTTCTTC.

This chain uses TRBV6-1 with TRBJ2-6, with TRBD2 identical over 7 bases. CDR3 length: 19 amino acids. Per the germline V gene, CDR1 is MNHNS and CDR2 is SASEGT. The ends lost 4 bases at V and 0 bases at J; junction bases unmatched: 12. The CDR3 loop reads CASSARQGGISSGANVLTF. The CDR3 nucleotides read TGTGCCAGCAGTGCCCGTCAGGGAGGGATTAGCTCTGGGGCCAACGTCCTGACTTTC.

CDR3 region: CSVVSQETEAFF. Here the CDR3 DNA reads TGCAGCGTTGTATCCCAAGAGACTGAAGCTTTCTTT. This rearrangement joins TRBV29-1 to TRBJ1-1; D gene uncertain. The V and J ends lost 4 bases and 5 bases respectively, with 11 bases between them. Germline CDR1 is SQVTM and CDR2 is ANQGSEA. The CDR3 spans 12 residues.

The chain's CDR3 is CSVGGADASYEQYF. The CDR3 nucleotides are TGCAGCGTTGGTGGGGCGGACGCCTCCTACGAGCAGTACTTC. The chain couples TRBV29-1 to TRBJ2-7; D is possibly TRBD1 (5 bases). The CDR3 consists of 14 residues. Germline loops: CDR1 SQVTM, CDR2 ANQGSEA. Trimming removed 4 bases at V and 0 bases at J, with 13 bases between.

This clone was seen more than once but under ten times. The chain is built from TRBV5-1 and TRBJ1-1, with 12 bases fitting TRBD1. The J segment lost 5 bases and the V segment lost 7 bases, leaving 6 bases of the junction unmatched. The CDR3 sequence is 14 residues long. CDR1 and CDR2 from the germline V gene are SGHRS and YFSETQ. CDR3 protein: CASLLGQGATEAFF. The CDR3 coding sequence is TGCGCCAGCCTTTTGGGACAGGGGGCGACTGAAGCTTTCTTT.

The V and J genes are TRBV7-6 and TRBJ2-5; no firm D call. Germline CDR1 and CDR2: SGHVS and FNYEAQ. V shed 3 bases and J shed 4 bases, with 6 bases lying between them. The CDR3 runs 12 residues. CDR3 loop: CASSLRVETQYF. The CDR3 DNA sequence: TGTGCCAGCAGCTTGAGAGTAGAGACCCAGTACTTC.

The rearrangement links TRBV2 to TRBJ2-5, with unresolved D. Germline CDR1 reads SNHLY; CDR2 reads FYNNEI. This CDR3 has 12 amino acids. The V end was cut by 7 bases, the J end by 5 bases, with 11 bases between. CDR3 sequence (DNA): TGTGCCAGCAATCTAGTTGTGGAGACCCAGTACTTC. Translation gives CASNLVVETQYF.

In its sample, this clone was seen a few times. V usage is TRBV28 and J usage is TRBJ2-5; perhaps TRBD2 as D (7 bases). This CDR3 region has 15 residues. The ends were cut back, 5 bases at V and 2 bases at J, with 15 bases in the middle. Germline V CDR1 and CDR2: MDHEN, SYDVKM. The CDR3 DNA is TGTGCCAGCAGTCCATTGAGGGGGGGACAAGAGACCCAGTACTTC. This gives the protein CASSPLRGGQETQYF. The complete variable domain, with remaining parts taken from reference TRBV28 and TRBJ2-5, reads DVKVTQSSRYLVKRTGEKVFLECVQDMDHENMFWYRQDPGLGLRLIYFSYDVKMKEKGDIPEGYSVSREKKERFSLILESASTNQTSMYLCASSPLRGGQETQYFGPGTRLLVL.

The rearrangement joins TRBV14 to TRBJ1-2, with D maybe TRBD1 (5 bases). The V end lost 1 base, the J end lost 6 bases, and 9 bases lay between the germline ends. Germline V lookup: CDR1 SGHDN, CDR2 FVKESK. CDR3 length: 13 residues. The CDR3 sequence: CASSQVSGDGYTF. The CDR3 DNA reads as TGTGCCAGCAGCCAAGTATCGGGGGATGGCTACACCTTC.

The gene calls are TRBV30 and TRBJ1-5; 10 positions agree with TRBD1. The CDR3 runs to 16 residues. Germline CDR1 is GTSNPN and CDR2 is SVGIG (reference sequence). Losses at the gene ends were 5 bases for V and 1 base for J; bases not matched to a gene: 8. The CDR3 is CAWDLGQGMSNQPQHF. The DNA for the CDR3 is TGTGCCTGGGACTTGGGACAGGGGATGAGCAATCAGCCCCAGCATTTT.

The count of this clone is one. This rearrangement joins TRBV6-1 to TRBJ2-7, with TRBD1 matching 8 bases. The CDR3 extends over 15 amino acids. Germline V CDR1 and CDR2: MNHNS, SASEGT. With 7 bases clipped from V and 5 bases from J, the junction kept 13 bases outside the gene matches. CDR3 nucleotides: TGTGCCAGCAATATGTGGGGGACAGGTTTCGACGAGCAGTACTTC. Its protein product is CASNMWGTGFDEQYF.

The V gene is TRBV5-5, the J gene TRBJ2-1; possible D gene TRBD1, 5 bases. CDR3 length: 14 amino acids. V dropped 0 bases and J dropped 8 bases, with 12 bases sitting between them. The V gene's germline CDR1 is SGHKS and CDR2 YYEKEE (reference sequence). CDR3 sequence reads: CASSLGCRADEQFF. The CDR3 DNA is TGTGCCAGCAGCTTGGGATGCAGGGCGGATGAGCAGTTCTTC.

The V and J genes are TRBV5-4 and TRBJ2-5; TRBD2 agrees at 7 bases. This CDR3 has 15 amino acids. Germline values: CDR1 SGHNT, CDR2 YYREEE (reference sequence). Trimming took 4 bases from V and 5 from J; bases not matched to a gene: 11. CDR3 loop: CASSSRDYLPETQYF. The CDR3 nucleotides read TGTGCCAGCAGCAGCCGGGACTACCTGCCGGAGACCCAGTACTTC.

The gene calls are TRBV4-1 and TRBJ2-5, with TRBD2 identical over 7 bases. The CDR3 sequence is 17 residues long. V was pared by 1 base and J by 2 bases, with 10 bases of the junction left unmatched. CDR1 and CDR2 from the germline V gene are MGHRA and YSYEKL. Here the CDR3 DNA reads TGCGCCAGCAGCCAAGGAGTGAACGGGGGGATTCAAGAGACCCAGTACTTC. This sequence encodes CASSQGVNGGIQETQYF.

This rearrangement joins TRBV27 to TRBJ2-5, with D unclear. This CDR3 region has 13 residues. Germline CDR1 and CDR2: MNHEY and SMNVEV (reference sequence). V was shortened by 3 bases and J by 1 base, with 6 bases between the two germline ends. For the CDR3, the DNA is TGTGCCAGCAGTTTGTGGGCCCAAGAGACCCAGTACTTC. Translation gives CASSLWAQETQYF.

The V and J genes are TRBV4-1 and TRBJ1-1; the D gene is possibly TRBD1 (6 bases). V was shortened by 1 base and J by 7 bases, with 7 bases between the two germline ends. Per germline, CDR1 MGHRA and CDR2 YSYEKL. This CDR3 has 12 residues. The CDR3 sequence: CASSQGTDEAFF. DNA of the CDR3: TGCGCCAGCAGCCAAGGGACAGATGAAGCTTTCTTT.

This clone was observed a few times. The same CDR3 also results from other DNA sequences found in this sample. The chain employs TRBV11-2 and TRBJ2-7, with D possibly TRBD1 on 6 matching bases. CDR3 length: 12 residues. Germline V CDR1 and CDR2: SGHAT, FQNNGV. Between the trimmed V and J ends, which lost 5 bases and 4 bases, there was a span of 9 bases. The DNA of the CDR3 is TGTGCCAGCAGCCCGACAGGATACGAGCAGTACTTC. Its translation is CASSPTGYEQYF. Complete variable domain (other parts from reference TRBV11-2 and TRBJ2-7): EAGVAQSPRYKIIEKRQSVAFWCNPISGHATLYWYQQILGQGPKLLIQFQNNGVVDDSQLPKDRFSAERLKGVDSTLKIQPAKLEDSAVYLCASSPTGYEQYFGPGTRLTVT.

The rearrangement uses TRBV10-3 and TRBJ2-6; a weak D match, TRBD1 (6 bases). Germline V gives CDR1 ENHRY, CDR2 SYGVKD. V dropped 6 bases and J dropped 2 bases, with 11 bases sitting between them. The length of the CDR3 is 15 residues. Here the CDR3 DNA reads TGTGCCATCAGGGTAACAGGGCCTGGGGCCAACGTCCTGACTTTC. Protein: CAIRVTGPGANVLTF.

This clone has just a few counts. The J gene is TRBJ1-5, the V gene TRBV7-9, with D hard to call. V was clipped by 5 bases and J by 2 bases, with 10 bases between them. The germline V gene has CDR1 SEHNR and CDR2 FQNEAQ (reference sequence). There are 14 residues in the CDR3. The CDR3 spells CASSPQWGNQPQHF. The CDR3 DNA follows: TGTGCCAGCAGCCCGCAATGGGGCAATCAGCCCCAGCATTTT.

V is TRBV27 and J is TRBJ2-5, with 8 bases aligning to TRBD2. Germline V gives CDR1 MNHEY, CDR2 SMNVEV (reference sequence). The CDR3 runs to 16 residues. Trimming cost V 5 bases and J 4 bases; bases outside gene matches: 12. CDR3 residues: CASSSVRGGPVETQYF. The CDR3 bases are TGTGCCAGCAGTAGCGTACGGGGGGGCCCGGTAGAGACCCAGTACTTC.

The genes are TRBV29-1 and TRBJ2-7; 11 nucleotides align to TRBD1. CDR3 length equals 14 residues. Trimming took 1 base from V and 4 from J; bases not matched to a gene: 3. CDR1 and CDR2 (germline): SQVTM, ANQGSEA. CDR3 region: CSVEGTGGAYEQYF. The CDR3 coding sequence is TGCAGCGTTGAAGGGACAGGGGGCGCGTACGAGCAGTACTTC.

The V call is TRBV13, the J call TRBJ1-2; TRBD1 matches 8 bases. From germline, CDR1 is PRHDT and CDR2 FYEKMQ (reference sequence). Germline trimming cut 4 bases from V and 4 bases from J; bases unmatched to any gene: 11. This CDR3 has 16 residues. This CDR3 reads CASSSPTRTGPYGYTF. CDR3 bases: TGTGCCAGCAGCTCCCCGACCCGGACAGGGCCCTATGGCTACACCTTC. The variable domain in full, completed from reference TRBV13 and TRBJ1-2, reads AAGVIQSPRHLIKEKRETATLKCYPIPRHDTVYWYQQGPGQDPQFLISFYEKMQSDKGSIPDRFSAQQFSDYHSELNMSSLELGDSALYFCASSSPTRTGPYGYTFGSGTRLTVV.

The chain has TRBV7-9 and TRBJ2-5; D is undetermined. The CDR3 has 14 amino acids. With 1 base removed from V and 0 bases from J, the gap between germline ends came to 6 bases. Germline CDR1 reads SEHNR; CDR2 reads FQNEAQ (reference sequence). The DNA of the CDR3 is TGTGCCAGCAGCTTAGTTGGGTACCAAGAGACCCAGTACTTC. Translation: CASSLVGYQETQYF.

The CDR3 region has the DNA TGTGCCAGCAAGGGGGCTGGAAACACCATATATTTT. Translation gives CASKGAGNTIYF. V gene TRBV27 combines with J gene TRBJ1-3, with D perhaps TRBD1 (6 bases). The V end was cut by 7 bases, the J end by 2 bases, with 6 bases between. Germline loops: CDR1 MNHEY, CDR2 SMNVEV (reference sequence). The CDR3 consists of 12 residues.

The chain is built from TRBV15 and TRBJ2-4; TRBD2 might be the D (5 bases). V lost 7 bases and J lost 5, with 15 bases in between. The CDR3 has 14 residues. Germline CDR1 LNHNV, CDR2 YYDKDF (reference sequence). CDR3 loop: CATTGVNVENIQYF. The CDR3, as DNA: TGTGCCACCACCGGGGTGAACGTCGAAAACATTCAGTACTTC.

This chain connects TRBV30 to TRBJ1-5, with D possibly TRBD1 on 5 matching bases. CDR1 and CDR2 (germline): GTSNPN, SVGIG (reference sequence). CDR3 length: 13 amino acids. V was trimmed by 3 bases and J by 3 bases, leaving 9 bases between them. This CDR3 is CAWSGTYNQPQHF. The CDR3 nucleotides read TGTGCCTGGAGCGGGACCTACAATCAGCCCCAGCATTTT. The full variable domain, completed using reference TRBV30 and TRBJ1-5, is SQTIHQWPATLVQPVGSPLSLECTVEGTSNPNLYWYRQAAGRGLQLLFYSVGIGQISSEVPQNLSASRPQDRQFILSSKKLLLSDSGFYLCAWSGTYNQPQHFGDGTRLSIL.

The chain combines TRBV23-1 with TRBJ2-3; TRBD1 might be the D (6 bases). TRBV23-1 is placed among ORFs of uncertain function. CDR3 length equals 13 residues. CDR3 loop: CLTRDNLTDTQYF. The CDR3 DNA follows: TGCCTAACTAGGGACAATCTCACAGATACGCAGTATTTT.

The V and J genes are TRBV11-2 and TRBJ1-2; 10 bases fit TRBD1. The germline V gene encodes CDR1 SGHAT and CDR2 FQNNGV. This CDR3 spans 14 amino acids. J lost 4 bases, V lost 6 bases, and 5 bases had no gene match. This CDR3 is CASRPTGGLYGYTF. As DNA, the CDR3 is TGTGCCAGCAGGCCGACAGGGGGCCTCTATGGCTACACCTTC.

This clone has only a few counts. The CDR3 bases are TGTGCCAGCAGTCAAGGGGCTGCTCAGCCCCAGCATTTT. Its translation: CASSQGAAQPQHF. This chain links TRBV6-1 with TRBJ1-5, with D maybe TRBD1 (5 bases). In germline, CDR1 is MNHNS, CDR2 SASEGT. The CDR3 extends over 13 amino acids. V was trimmed by 5 bases and J by 6 bases, leaving 11 bases between them.

The CDR3 DNA reads as TGTGCCGGTAGCCGACAGTGGGGGCGCGGGGAGACCCAGTACTTC. As protein: CAGSRQWGRGETQYF. The chain is built from TRBV30 and TRBJ2-5; maybe TRBD1 (6 bases). The ends were cut back, 8 bases at V and 5 bases at J, with 24 bases in the middle. Germline V gene sequence: CDR1 GTSNPN, CDR2 SVGIG (reference sequence). The CDR3 sequence is 15 residues long.